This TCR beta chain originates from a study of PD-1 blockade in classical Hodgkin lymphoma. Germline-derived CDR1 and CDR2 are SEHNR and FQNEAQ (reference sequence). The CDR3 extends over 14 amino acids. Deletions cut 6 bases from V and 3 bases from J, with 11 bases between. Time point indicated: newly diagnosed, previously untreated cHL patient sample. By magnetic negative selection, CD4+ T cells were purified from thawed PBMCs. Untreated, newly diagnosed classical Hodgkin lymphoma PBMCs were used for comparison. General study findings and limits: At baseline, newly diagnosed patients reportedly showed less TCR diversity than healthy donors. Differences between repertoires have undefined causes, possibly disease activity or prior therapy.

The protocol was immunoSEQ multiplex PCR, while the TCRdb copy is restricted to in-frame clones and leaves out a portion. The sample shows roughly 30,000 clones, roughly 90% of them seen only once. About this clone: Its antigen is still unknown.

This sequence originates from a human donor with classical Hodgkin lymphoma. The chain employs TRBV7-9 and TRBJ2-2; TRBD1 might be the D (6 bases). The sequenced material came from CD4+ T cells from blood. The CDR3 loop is CASRPDRHTGELFF. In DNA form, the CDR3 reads TGTGCCAGCAGGCCGGACAGACACACCGGGGAGCTGTTTTTT.